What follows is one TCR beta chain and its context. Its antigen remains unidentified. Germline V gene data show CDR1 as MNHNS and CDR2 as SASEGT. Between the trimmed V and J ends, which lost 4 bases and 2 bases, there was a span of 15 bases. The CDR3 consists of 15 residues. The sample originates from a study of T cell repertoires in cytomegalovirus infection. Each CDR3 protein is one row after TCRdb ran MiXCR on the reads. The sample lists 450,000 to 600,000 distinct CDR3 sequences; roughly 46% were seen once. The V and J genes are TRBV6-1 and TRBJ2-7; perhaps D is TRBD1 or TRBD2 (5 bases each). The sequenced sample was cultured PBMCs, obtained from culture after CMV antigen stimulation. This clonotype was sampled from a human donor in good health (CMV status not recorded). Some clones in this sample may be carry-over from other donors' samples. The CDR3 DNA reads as TGTGCCAGCAGTGCTTCCGGGGCACTTCCCTACGAGCAGTACTTC. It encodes CASSASGALPYEQYF.